These 27 T cell receptor beta chains share one sample of origin, sequenced in a study of blood T cell repertoires in COVID-19. Produced via immunoSEQ multiplex PCR; TCRdb's table is partial and in-frame only. The repertoire has over 250,000 clones, around 87% of them found once; the top ten carry 2% to 2.5%. The sample was peripheral blood. These receptors originate from a woman aged 45 to 65 with acute or convalescent COVID-19.

This chain uses TRBV7-3 with TRBJ2-4; possible D gene TRBD2, 6 bases. The CDR3 extends over 15 amino acids. V lost 1 base to trimming and J lost 6 bases, with 13 bases between them. Germline V gene data show CDR1 as SGHTA and CDR2 as FQGTGA. In DNA form, the CDR3 reads TGTGCCAGCAGCTTAAGCGGTAGCGGAGGAAACATTCAGTACTTC. Protein sequence: CASSLSGSGGNIQYF.

The rearrangement links TRBV9 to TRBJ2-2; the match to TRBD2 covers 11 bases. Per the germline V gene, CDR1 is SGDLS and CDR2 is YYNGEE. V lost 4 bases and J lost 4; bases outside the gene matches: 9. This CDR3 contains 17 residues. Written as DNA, the CDR3 is TGTGCCAGCAGCTCCCGACTAGCGGGACCGGGCACCGGGGAGCTGTTTTTT. It is translated as CASSSRLAGPGTGELFF.

V is TRBV5-1 and J is TRBJ1-5; D gene ambiguous. Trimming left V 0 bases short and J 5 bases short, with 6 bases between. The CDR3 runs to 13 residues. Germline CDR1 is SGHRS and CDR2 is YFSETQ. For the CDR3, the DNA is TGCGCCAGCAGCTTGGATTCAGATCAGCCCCAGCATTTT. This codes for CASSLDSDQPQHF.

The V call is TRBV3-1 (or the pseudogene TRBV3-2), the J call TRBJ1-2; D is ambiguous. The CDR3 is 13 amino acids. V gave up 6 bases and J gave up 1 base, with 9 bases separating them. The germline V gene has CDR1 LGHDT and CDR2 YNNKEL (reference sequence). The CDR3 loop reads CASREASNYGYTF. In nucleotides, the CDR3 is TGTGCCAGCAGAGAGGCCAGTAACTATGGCTACACCTTC.

V usage is TRBV27 and J usage is TRBJ2-5; the D is unclear. This CDR3 has 13 residues. Germline V gives CDR1 MNHEY, CDR2 SMNVEV (reference sequence). Between the trimmed V and J ends, which lost 6 bases and 4 bases, there was a span of 12 bases. CDR3 loop: CASSPVRRETQYF. Written as DNA, the CDR3 is TGTGCCAGCAGCCCGGTGAGGAGAGAGACCCAGTACTTC.

This clone was found once. This rearrangement joins TRBV30 to TRBJ1-1; D unresolved. V lost 5 bases and J 2 bases, leaving 9 bases between the germline ends. Germline V gene sequence: CDR1 GTSNPN, CDR2 SVGIG (reference sequence). The CDR3 is 12 amino acids. The CDR3 region has the DNA TGTGCCTGGGTGACTTATAACACTGAAGCTTTCTTT. Its protein product is CAWVTYNTEAFF.

V usage is TRBV19 and J usage is TRBJ2-7; 10 bases are a match to TRBD1. This CDR3 has 14 amino acids. The V gene end was trimmed by 5 bases and the J gene end by 3 bases; junction bases not matched to a gene: 4. The germline gives CDR1 LNHDA, CDR2 SQIVND (reference sequence). CDR3 amino acids: CASSGRDRGYEQYF. CDR3 coding DNA: TGTGCCAGTAGTGGACGGGACAGGGGCTACGAGCAGTACTTC.

The chain's CDR3 is CASSSGHYSAKNIQYF. In nucleotides, the CDR3 is TGTGCCAGCAGTTCAGGACATTATTCAGCCAAAAACATTCAGTACTTC. The chain links TRBV6-2 or TRBV6-3 to TRBJ2-4; maybe TRBD1 (5 bases). Germline V lookup: CDR1 MNHEY, CDR2 SVGEGT. The CDR3 has 16 amino acids. With 4 bases removed from V and 0 bases from J, the gap between germline ends came to 13 bases.

This clone was seen once. The junction departs from the called germline gene at one end, perhaps through a read error. CDR3 loop: CASSLAGVAYEQYF. The CDR3 DNA reads TGTGCCAGCAGCCTAGCGGGAGTGGCCTACGAGCAGTACTTC. The chain joins TRBV7-8 to TRBJ2-7; TRBD2 aligns across 10 bases. The CDR3 sequence is 14 residues long. From germline, CDR1 is SGHVS and CDR2 FQNEAQ. The full variable domain, its missing parts supplied by reference TRBV7-8 and TRBJ2-7, is GAGVSQSPRYKVAKRGQDVALRCDPISGHVSLFWYQQALGQGPEFLTYFQNEAQLDKSGLPSDRFFAERPEGSVSTLKIQRTQQEDSAVYLCASSLAGVAYEQYFGPGTRLTVT.

The chain is built from TRBV6-5 and TRBJ1-1; 7 bases align to TRBD1. The ends lost 6 bases at V and 3 bases at J; junction bases unmatched: 7. The CDR3 covers 14 residues. CDR1 and CDR2 (germline): MNHEY, SVGAGI. CDR3 coding DNA: TGTGCCAGCAGAACTACAGGGGAAGACACTGAAGCTTTCTTT. Protein sequence: CASRTTGEDTEAFF.

This chain connects TRBV28 to TRBJ1-6, with no clear D. V dropped 9 bases and J dropped 12 bases, with 6 bases sitting between them. CDR3 length equals 9 residues. Germline V gene lookup returns CDR1 MDHEN and CDR2 SYDVKM. The CDR3 loop is CASQEPLHF. CDR3 in DNA: TGTGCCAGTCAGGAACCCCTCCACTTT.

The chain joins TRBV5-1 to TRBJ2-1; D unclear. CDR3 size: 14 residues. Trimming pared 0 bases from V and 2 bases from J, leaving 6 bases between. CDR1 and CDR2 from the germline V gene are SGHRS and YFSETQ. CDR3: CASSLDSAYNEQFF. CDR3 in DNA: TGCGCCAGCAGCTTGGATTCTGCCTACAATGAGCAGTTCTTC.

The V call is TRBV14, the J call TRBJ2-2; D possibly corresponds to TRBD2 (5 bases). Trimming left V 4 bases short and J 6 bases short, with 9 bases between. The CDR3 is 13 amino acids. The V gene's germline CDR1 is SGHDN and CDR2 FVKESK. DNA of the CDR3: TGTGCCAGCAGCCCCCGACTATCCGGGGAGCTGTTTTTT. It encodes CASSPRLSGELFF.

This sequence joins TRBV28 and TRBJ2-1; 7 bases align to TRBD2. Germline V gene sequence: CDR1 MDHEN, CDR2 SYDVKM. V was pared by 6 bases and J by 0 bases, with 5 bases of the junction left unmatched. The CDR3 consists of 15 residues. The CDR3 region has the DNA TGTGCCAGCAGACGGGGCGGGAGCTCCTACAATGAGCAGTTCTTC. Translation: CASRRGGSSYNEQFF.

The chain uses TRBV5-6 and TRBJ1-4; 9 bases are a match to TRBD1. Germline V lookup: CDR1 SGHDT, CDR2 YYEEEE. J was trimmed by 11 bases and V by 5 bases; bases with no gene match: 10. This CDR3 comprises 14 residues. The CDR3, as DNA: TGTGCCAGCAGTGCGACCGGGACAGGGTGGAAACTGTTTTTT. Translating gives CASSATGTGWKLFF.

A remark on this clone: This CDR3 is also generated by other DNA sequences in the sample. The chain has TRBV7-2 and TRBJ1-1; D gene uncertain. The CDR3 length is 15 residues. Trimming stripped 0 bases from V and 1 base from J, with 9 bases between. Germline CDR1 is SGHTA and CDR2 is FQGNSA. CDR3 DNA: TGTGCCAGCAGCTTAGCAGGCGGCACGAACACTGAAGCTTTCTTT. Its translation: CASSLAGGTNTEAFF.

CDR3 bases: TGTGCCAGCAGCCCCTCCGGGGTTGAGCAGTTCTTC. Residues: CASSPSGVEQFF. The V gene is TRBV5-8, the J gene TRBJ2-1; possibly TRBD2 for D (5 bases). Between the trimmed V and J ends, which lost 4 bases and 9 bases, there was a span of 11 bases. The CDR3 totals 12 residues. Germline loops: CDR1 SGHTS, CDR2 YDEGEE.

This clone appeared once. This chain connects TRBV18 to TRBJ2-2, with D possibly TRBD2 on 6 matching bases. V lost 1 base, J lost 1 base, and 10 bases lay in between. There are 16 residues in the CDR3. Germline V CDR1 and CDR2: KGHSH, LQKENI. In DNA, the CDR3 is TGTGCCAGCTCACCACATCTAGCGATGAACACCGGGGAGCTGTTTTTT. Its translation: CASSPHLAMNTGELFF.

V usage is TRBV4-1 and J usage is TRBJ2-5; a weak D match, TRBD1 (6 bases). The V gene's germline CDR1 is MGHRA and CDR2 YSYEKL. V was pared by 1 base and J by 4 bases, with 13 bases between. This CDR3 comprises 15 residues. Here the CDR3 DNA reads TGCGCCAGCAGCCAAGTCACAGGGCTCGTAGAGACCCAGTACTTC. Residues: CASSQVTGLVETQYF.

The chain carries TRBV5-1 and TRBJ2-1, with 8 nucleotides matching TRBD1. V dropped 3 bases and J dropped 3; count of bases not matched to a gene: 20. Germline-derived CDR1 and CDR2 are SGHRS and YFSETQ. CDR3 length equals 20 residues. As DNA, the CDR3 is TGCGCCAGCAGCTCTGTACGCCCAAACACACCAGGGGGCTACTACAATGAGCAGTTCTTC. As protein: CASSSVRPNTPGGYYNEQFF. Drawing the rest from reference TRBV5-1 and TRBJ2-1, the complete variable domain is KAGVTQTPRYLIKTRGQQVTLSCSPISGHRSVSWYQQTPGQGLQFLFEYFSETQRNKGNFPGRFSGRQFSNSRSEMNVSTLELGDSALYLCASSSVRPNTPGGYYNEQFFGPGTRLTVL.

The rearrangement uses TRBV5-6 and TRBJ2-3; 9 bases match TRBD1. Per the germline V gene, CDR1 is SGHDT and CDR2 is YYEEEE. V was pared by 2 bases and J by 4 bases, with 8 bases of the junction left unmatched. The CDR3 runs to 16 residues. The CDR3 sequence: CASSFSPTGGADTQYF. CDR3 coding DNA: TGTGCCAGCAGCTTCTCACCGACAGGGGGGGCAGATACGCAGTATTTT.

As to this clone: Mismatch with germline at one junction end may stem from a read error. The rearrangement joins TRBV3-1 (or the pseudogene TRBV3-2) to TRBJ2-1; 9 bases match TRBD2. Germline V gives CDR1 LGHDT, CDR2 YNNKEL (reference sequence). There are 17 residues in the CDR3. CDR3 nucleotide sequence: TGTGCCTGCAGCCAAGAACCGGCTAGCGGGGCCTACAATGAGCAGTTCTTC. It yields the protein CACSQEPASGAYNEQFF.

This sequence joins TRBV19 and TRBJ1-2; no reliable D call. Between the trimmed V and J ends, which lost 4 bases and 2 bases, there was a span of 5 bases. The CDR3 length is 12 residues. The germline V gene has CDR1 LNHDA and CDR2 SQIVND (reference sequence). CDR3 in amino acids: CASSTSNYGYTF. In DNA form, the CDR3 reads TGTGCCAGTAGTACAAGCAACTATGGCTACACCTTC. The whole variable domain, remainder taken from reference TRBV19 and TRBJ1-2, is DGGITQSPKYLFRKEGQNVTLSCEQNLNHDAMYWYRQDPGQGLRLIYYSQIVNDFQKGDIAEGYSVSREKKESFPLTVTSAQKNPTAFYLCASSTSNYGYTFGSGTRLTVV.

The rearrangement uses TRBV27 and TRBJ2-1; D possibly corresponds to TRBD2 (6 bases). Germline CDR1 and CDR2: MNHEY and SMNVEV (reference sequence). The CDR3 runs 14 residues. Trimming shortened V by 3 bases and J by 9 bases, and 15 bases separated the two germline ends. CDR3 region: CASSFGGNIGEQFF. In DNA, the CDR3 is TGTGCCAGCAGTTTTGGGGGGAACATTGGTGAGCAGTTCTTC.

The chain links TRBV9 to TRBJ1-4, with a possible D match to TRBD1 (5 bases). Deletions cut 4 bases from V and 4 bases from J, with 14 bases between. The CDR3 is 15 residues long. Germline values: CDR1 SGDLS, CDR2 YYNGEE. CDR3 DNA sequence: TGTGCCAGCAGCCCATCTGGGGCGCTTAATGAAAAACTGTTTTTT. Residues: CASSPSGALNEKLFF.

V and J are TRBV5-4 and TRBJ2-1, with 8 bases matching TRBD2. Germline CDR1 SGHNT, CDR2 YYREEE (reference sequence). The CDR3 totals 15 residues. The V and J ends lost 0 bases and 4 bases, in that order; junction bases with no gene match: 3. CDR3 amino acids: CASSLASSGYNEQFF. The CDR3 DNA reads as TGTGCCAGCAGCTTGGCTTCTAGCGGGTACAATGAGCAGTTCTTC.

The chain recombines TRBV30 with TRBJ1-1, with unresolved D. V was pared by 7 bases and J by 0 bases, with 6 bases between. Germline V lookup: CDR1 GTSNPN, CDR2 SVGIG (reference sequence). This CDR3 spans 11 amino acids. CDR3 residues: CAYQMNTEAFF. CDR3 bases: TGTGCCTACCAGATGAACACTGAAGCTTTCTTT.